This is a list of T cell receptor beta chains from one sample in a study of control samples from healthy donors and cancer patients. The method was immunoSEQ multiplex PCR; TCRdb's version includes in-frame clones alone and lacks a portion of them. The sample includes roughly 13,000 clones, about four fifths of them seen just once. Specimen: formalin-fixed, paraffin-embedded tissue. Receptor source: a male donor with melanoma. Each CDR3 is given with its conserved first and last residue. A D gene is named only where the DNA matches it firmly. Size values are once, few and many counts, or a class for expanded clones, and some rows have none.

clone_size | d_call | j_call | v_call | cdr3_aa | cdr3_nt
once | NA | TRBJ1-2 | TRBV6-5 | CASSPRMGAVVGYTF | TGTGCCAGCAGTCCCCGGATGGGGGCAGTCGTTGGCTACACCTTC
NA | NA | TRBJ1-4 | TRBV6-1 | CASSEGGGTNEKLFF | TGTGCCAGCAGTGAAGGGGGCGGGACTAATGAAAAACTGTTTTTT
NA | NA | TRBJ1-2 | TRBV4-2 | CASSQGGVGTGGYTF | TGTGCCAGCAGCCAAGGAGGGGTGGGGACTGGTGGCTACACCTTC
NA | TRBD1 | TRBJ1-2 | TRBV6-2/TRBV6-3 | CASSPHPHRGLGPTVGGYTF | TGTGCCAGCAGCCCACACCCCCACAGGGGGCTAGGGCCTACAGTGGGTGGCTACACCTTC
few | NA | TRBJ2-1 | TRBV11-1 | CASSLVVRGPGNEQFF | TGTGCCAGCAGCTTAGTAGTTCGGGGGCCTGGGAATGAGCAGTTCTTC
NA | NA | TRBJ1-2 | TRBV29-1 | CSVEDRPIYGYTF | TGCAGCGTTGAAGATAGGCCGATATATGGCTACACCTTC
NA | TRBD1 | TRBJ2-7 | TRBV4-2 | CASSQPGTGSSYEQYF | TGTGCCAGCAGCCAACCGGGGACAGGGAGTTCCTACGAGCAGTACTTC
few | NA | TRBJ2-5 | TRBV5-4 | CASSWDNQETQYF | TGTGCCAGCAGCTGGGACAACCAAGAGACCCAGTACTTC
NA | NA | TRBJ1-5 | TRBV19 | CASRVVQPYSNQPQHF | TGTGCCAGTAGGGTAGTCCAGCCGTATAGCAATCAGCCCCAGCATTTT
NA | TRBD1 | TRBJ2-7 | TRBV4-2 | CASSQLAGTGIDFVYEQYF | TGTGCCAGCAGCCAGCTAGCCGGGACAGGGATCGATTTCGTCTACGAGCAGTACTTC
NA | NA | TRBJ1-2 | TRBV5-5 | CASSLVGHGYTF | TGTGCCAGCAGCTTGGTCGGGCATGGCTACACCTTC
NA | TRBD2 | TRBJ2-3 | TRBV7-2 | CASSPRLAKDTQYF | TGTGCCAGCAGCCCCCGACTAGCTAAAGATACGCAGTATTTT
few | TRBD2 | TRBJ2-1 | TRBV4-1 | CASSQDFSRSGVDNEQFF | TGCGCCAGCAGCCAAGACTTTTCTAGGAGCGGGGTTGACAATGAGCAGTTCTTC
NA | TRBD1 | TRBJ1-2 | TRBV5-6 | CASSSGTGGNVPYGYTF | TGTGCCAGCAGCTCTGGGACAGGGGGCAACGTCCCCTATGGCTACACCTTC
NA | NA | TRBJ1-2 | TRBV9 | CASSVGTLLNYGYTF | TGTGCCAGCAGCGTCGGGACCCTACTTAACTATGGCTACACCTTC
few | TRBD1 | TRBJ2-5 | TRBV19 | CASSPDRGIETQYF | TGTGCCAGTAGTCCCGACAGGGGGATTGAGACCCAGTACTTC
NA | TRBD1 | TRBJ2-3 | TRBV11-3 | CASSLGLATGGRDTQYF | TGTGCCAGCAGCTTAGGTTTGGCCACAGGGGGTAGAGATACGCAGTATTTT
once | NA | TRBJ2-2 | TRBV2 | CASSASVPRGVKRELFF | TGTGCCAGCAGTGCGAGTGTTCCCCGCGGGGTCAAGAGGGAGCTGTTTTTT
once | NA | TRBJ2-7 | TRBV6-2/TRBV6-3 | CASSPRRDSYEQYF | TGTGCCAGCAGTCCCCGGCGTGACTCCTACGAGCAGTACTTC
NA | TRBD1 | TRBJ2-2 | TRBV24-1 | CATARLTGDLNTGELFF | TGTGCCACCGCCCGGTTGACAGGGGATTTAAACACCGGGGAGCTGTTTTTT
NA | NA | TRBJ2-1 | TRBV5-1 | CASSLVQGNEQFF | TGCGCCAGCAGCTTGGTTCAGGGGAATGAGCAGTTCTTC
NA | TRBD2 | TRBJ2-3 | TRBV6-5 | CASSYRGDRTDTQYF | TGTGCCAGCAGTTACCGGGGGGACCGCACAGATACGCAGTATTTT
NA | NA | TRBJ1-1 | TRBV28 | CASSFVAGAGAEAFF | TGTGCCAGCAGTTTTGTGGCCGGGGCGGGGGCTGAAGCTTTCTTT
NA | TRBD2 | TRBJ2-2 | TRBV7-3 | CASSPRTSPTTGELFF | TGTGCCAGCAGCCCTCGGACTAGCCCGACCACCGGGGAGCTGTTTTTT
NA | NA | TRBJ2-7 | TRBV7-9 | CASTRVLGHEQYF | TGTGCCAGCACTCGCGTCCTCGGTCACGAGCAGTACTTC
NA | NA | TRBJ2-1 | TRBV7-9 | CASSLAASNEQFF | TGTGCCAGCAGCTTAGCGGCTAGCAATGAGCAGTTCTTC
few | TRBD2 | TRBJ2-5 | TRBV5-1 | CASSLGGGAFETQYF | TGCGCCAGCAGCTTGGGCGGGGGGGCCTTTGAGACCCAGTACTTC
NA | NA | TRBJ1-1 | TRBV9 | CASGSRPVF | TGTGCCAGCGGAAGTCGGCCCGTATTT
NA | NA | TRBJ1-1 | TRBV9 | CASSVVPGNTEAFF | TGTGCTAGCAGCGTAGTACCGGGGAACACTGAAGCTTTCTTT
few | TRBD1 | TRBJ1-2 | TRBV6-2/TRBV6-3 | CASSLGTVGYTF | TGTGCCAGCAGCCTCGGGACAGTCGGCTACACCTTC
NA | NA | TRBJ1-5 | TRBV11-3 | CASSLEGYRSNQPQHF | TGTGCCAGCAGCTTGGAGGGGTATAGAAGCAATCAGCCCCAGCATTTT